These 24 T cell receptor beta chains share one sample of origin, sequenced in a study of vaccination and CD4 T cells after COVID-19. Their recognized antigens are unknown. Treatment reported: roughly 11-day PBMC culture with coronavirus spike peptide pools or control peptides (ViraFEST assay). With the Oncomine TCR Beta short-read assay, DNA from cultured CD4+ T cells was sequenced. TCRdb ran MiXCR on the PCR reads and lists one entry per CDR3 protein. The sample includes roughly 25,000 distinct CDR3 sequences, less than 80% seen only once; the top ten take approximately 8%. Specimen: CD4+ T cells from blood, cultured in vitro. The receptors originated from a human donor who had recovered from COVID-19.

The chain uses TRBV20-1 and TRBJ1-2; TRBD1 aligns across 9 bases. The CDR3 runs to 15 residues. Germline CDR1 is DFQATT and CDR2 is SNEGSKA (reference sequence). J gave up 4 bases and V 3 bases, and 9 bases lay outside the gene matches. The CDR3 loop reads CSASRQGGVGYGYTF. As DNA, the CDR3 is TGCAGTGCTAGCCGACAGGGGGGCGTCGGCTATGGCTACACCTTC.

Points on this clonotype: The junction differs from germline at one of its ends, possibly a read error. V usage is TRBV4-3 and J usage is TRBJ2-2; D assignment may be TRBD1 or TRBD2 (5 bases each). There are 16 residues in the CDR3. Per the germline V gene, CDR1 is LGHNA and CDR2 is YSLEER. CDR3 sequence (DNA): TGCGCCGGCAGCCAGCCGGGACGGCCGAACACCGGGGAGCTGTTTTTT. It encodes CAGSQPGRPNTGELFF.

V is TRBV6-2 or TRBV6-3 and J is TRBJ2-2; 7 bases fit TRBD1. The CDR3 spans 19 residues. Germline V gene sequence: CDR1 MNHEY, CDR2 SVGEGT. V lost 2 bases and J lost 2; bases outside the gene matches: 14. CDR3: CASSYPPQGSFFNTGELFF. CDR3 coding DNA: TGTGCCAGCAGTTACCCCCCACAGGGGTCCTTTTTTAACACCGGGGAGCTGTTTTTT.

The rearrangement joins TRBV18 to TRBJ2-7; TRBD2 matches at 14 bases. Losses at the gene ends were 3 bases for V and 4 bases for J; bases not matched to a gene: 2. Germline V gene sequence: CDR1 KGHSH, CDR2 LQKENI. The CDR3 spans 15 residues. The CDR3 loop is CASSPWTSGRYEQYF. The CDR3 DNA is TGTGCCAGCTCACCGTGGACTAGCGGGAGGTACGAGCAGTACTTC.

This clonotype was seen a few times. V and J are TRBV20-1 and TRBJ2-2; no firm D call. The germline gives CDR1 DFQATT, CDR2 SNEGSKA (reference sequence). With 3 bases removed from V and 4 bases from J, the gap between germline ends came to 9 bases. CDR3 length equals 13 residues. CDR3 sequence reads: CSASGQITGELFF. The CDR3 DNA is TGCAGTGCTAGTGGTCAGATCACCGGGGAGCTGTTTTTT.

CDR3 region: CASSYRASGQGNETQYF. DNA of the CDR3: TGTGCCAGCAGTTACAGGGCTAGCGGTCAGGGTAACGAGACCCAGTACTTC. V gene TRBV6-2 or TRBV6-3 combines with J gene TRBJ2-5; TRBD2 agrees at 7 bases. The CDR3 extends over 17 amino acids. The V gene's germline CDR1 is MNHEY and CDR2 SVGEGT. V lost 2 bases and J lost 5; bases outside the gene matches: 14.

The chain employs TRBV6-1 and TRBJ2-7, with 10 nucleotides matching TRBD1. V trimming: 7 bases; J trimming: 5 bases; junction bases outside the gene matches: 5. CDR3 length equals 13 residues. The germline CDR1 and CDR2 sequences are MNHNS and SASEGT. CDR3 in DNA: TGTGCCAGCACCATGACAGGGGGCCACGAGCAGTACTTC. It specifies CASTMTGGHEQYF.

This clonotype was detected a few times. The gene calls are TRBV25-1 and TRBJ1-3; no clear D gene. The length of the CDR3 is 19 residues. Trimming took off 1 base at V and 0 bases at J, with 19 bases between the two ends. Germline V lookup: CDR1 MGHDK, CDR2 SYGVNS. The CDR3 loop is CASSELLGQKTLSGNTIYF. CDR3 coding DNA: TGTGCCAGCAGTGAATTGCTCGGGCAGAAAACCCTCTCTGGAAACACCATATATTTT.

This sequence joins TRBV5-1 and TRBJ2-1; the D gene is possibly TRBD1 (5 bases). CDR3 size: 15 residues. V was clipped by 4 bases and J by 5 bases, with 16 bases between them. Germline CDR1 reads SGHRS; CDR2 reads YFSETQ. The CDR3 protein is CASSLRQGWDNEQFF. The CDR3, as DNA: TGCGCCAGCAGCCTAAGGCAGGGCTGGGACAATGAGCAGTTCTTC. Full variable domain (rest looked up from reference TRBV5-1 and TRBJ2-1): KAGVTQTPRYLIKTRGQQVTLSCSPISGHRSVSWYQQTPGQGLQFLFEYFSETQRNKGNFPGRFSGRQFSNSRSEMNVSTLELGDSALYLCASSLRQGWDNEQFFGPGTRLTVL.

The chain links TRBV11-2 to TRBJ2-7; the D gene is possibly TRBD1 (6 bases). In germline, CDR1 is SGHAT, CDR2 FQNNGV. V was pared by 5 bases and J by 5 bases, with 16 bases between. The CDR3 extends over 14 amino acids. CDR3 nucleotides: TGTGCCAGCAGCACCTCCCTACAGGGTAACGAGCAGTACTTC. Protein product: CASSTSLQGNEQYF.

The rearrangement uses TRBV5-4 and TRBJ2-7, with D possibly being TRBD1 (5 bases). The CDR3 has 14 amino acids. Germline CDR1 reads SGHNT; CDR2 reads YYREEE (reference sequence). The V end lost 0 bases, the J end lost 3 bases, and 10 bases lay between the germline ends. The CDR3 region is CASSLETEFYEQYF. The CDR3 nucleotides read TGTGCCAGCAGCTTGGAGACAGAATTCTACGAGCAGTACTTC. The variable domain in full, completed from reference TRBV5-4 and TRBJ2-7, reads ETGVTQSPTHLIKTRGQQVTLRCSSQSGHNTVSWYQQALGQGPQFIFQYYREEENGRGNFPPRFSGLQFPNYSSELNVNALELDDSALYLCASSLETEFYEQYFGPGTRLTVT.

The chain links TRBV7-9 to TRBJ2-1, with D perhaps given as TRBD1 or TRBD2 (6 bases each). Trimming left V 5 bases short and J 9 bases short, with 20 bases between. In germline, CDR1 is SEHNR, CDR2 FQNEAQ (reference sequence). The CDR3 consists of 15 residues. This CDR3 reads CASSIGGITAREQFF. CDR3 sequence (DNA): TGTGCCAGCAGCATAGGGGGGATAACGGCCCGTGAGCAGTTCTTC.

A note on this clonotype: Relative to the germline gene, one junction end is altered; a read error may explain this. The rearrangement uses TRBV7-9 and TRBJ1-2, with a possible D match to TRBD1 (5 bases). The CDR3 totals 15 residues. Germline lookup yields CDR1 SEHNR and CDR2 FQNEAQ (reference sequence). This CDR3 reads CASLLTGQGGDGYPF. The CDR3 DNA follows: TGTGCCAGCCTCTTAACGGGGCAGGGAGGGGATGGCTACCCCTTC.

The rearrangement joins TRBV28 to TRBJ1-5; D unclear. Trimming cost V 2 bases and J 2 bases, with 10 bases left between them. Germline V CDR1 and CDR2: MDHEN, SYDVKM. CDR3 length: 15 amino acids. The CDR3 here is CASSLDPTGNQPQHF. DNA for the CDR3: TGTGCCAGCAGTTTAGACCCGACTGGCAATCAGCCCCAGCATTTT.

This clonotype was recorded a few times. The V and J genes are TRBV20-1 and TRBJ2-3; 8 bases line up with TRBD1. Trimming at V came to 5 bases and at J to 0 bases, leaving 10 bases not matched to a gene. Germline V lookup: CDR1 DFQATT, CDR2 SNEGSKA (reference sequence). The length of the CDR3 is 16 residues. The CDR3 is CSAPRGDRRSTDTQYF. The CDR3 coding sequence is TGCAGTGCTCCTAGGGGGGACAGGCGAAGCACAGATACGCAGTATTTT.

This chain uses TRBV20-1 with TRBJ2-2; TRBD2 might be the D (5 bases). The V end was cut by 1 base, the J end by 5 bases, with 14 bases between. From germline, CDR1 is DFQATT and CDR2 SNEGSKA (reference sequence). The CDR3 length is 15 residues. CDR3 bases: TGCAGTGCTAGAGCCCGCCGGGATACGACCGGGGAGCTGTTTTTT. This encodes CSARARRDTTGELFF.

This chain connects TRBV25-1 to TRBJ2-5; the match to TRBD1 covers 10 bases. CDR1 and CDR2 (germline): MGHDK, SYGVNS. The J segment lost 2 bases and the V segment lost 8 bases, leaving 2 bases of the junction unmatched. The CDR3 is 13 residues long. CDR3 bases: TGTGCCAGCGGGACAGGGGATCAAGAGACCCAGTACTTC. This sequence encodes CASGTGDQETQYF.

The V call is TRBV7-2, the J call TRBJ1-2; D gene ambiguous. The CDR3 consists of 12 residues. CDR1 is SGHTA, CDR2 FQGNSA, per germline. With 6 bases removed from V and 4 bases from J, the gap between germline ends came to 9 bases. The CDR3 DNA is TGTGCCAGCAGGACTCTGAGCTATGGCTACACCTTC. As protein: CASRTLSYGYTF.

The chain carries TRBV20-1 and TRBJ2-2; either TRBD1 or TRBD2 may supply D (5 bases each). This CDR3 region has 14 residues. Trimming shortened V by 1 base and J by 4 bases, and 10 bases separated the two germline ends. CDR1 and CDR2 (germline): DFQATT, SNEGSKA (reference sequence). Here the CDR3 DNA reads TGCAGTGCTAGAGCCGGGGCCAGCACCGGGGAGCTGTTTTTT. Residues: CSARAGASTGELFF.

The chain joins TRBV2 to TRBJ1-2; 10 nucleotides agree with TRBD1. After removal of 6 bases from V and 5 bases from J, the junction contained 6 bases not matched to a gene. CDR1 is SNHLY, CDR2 FYNNEI, per germline. The CDR3 extends over 14 amino acids. CDR3 region: CASRAGTGDYGYTF. Here the CDR3 DNA reads TGTGCCAGCAGAGCCGGGACAGGGGATTATGGCTACACCTTC.

The chain recombines TRBV2 with TRBJ1-2, with D possibly being TRBD1 (6 bases). CDR1 is SNHLY and CDR2 is FYNNEI in the germline V gene. V was trimmed by 10 bases and J by 0 bases, leaving 9 bases between them. The CDR3 runs 12 residues. The CDR3 nucleotides are TGTGCCAACCGGGACACTAACTATGGCTACACCTTC. It yields the protein CANRDTNYGYTF. Together with reference TRBV2 and TRBJ1-2, the CDR3 gives the full variable domain: EPEVTQTPSHQVTQMGQEVILRCVPISNHLYFYWYRQILGQKVEFLVSFYNNEISEKSEIFDDQFSVERPDGSNFTLKIRSTKLEDSAMYFCANRDTNYGYTFGSGTRLTVV.

The V call is TRBV27, the J call TRBJ1-6; D is perhaps TRBD1 (6 bases). Germline V gives CDR1 MNHEY, CDR2 SMNVEV (reference sequence). V was trimmed by 9 bases and J by 7 bases, leaving 22 bases between them. The CDR3 sequence is 16 residues long. The CDR3 region is CASYKGPGQLNSPLHF. CDR3 nucleotides: TGTGCCAGTTATAAGGGGCCAGGACAGTTGAATTCACCCCTCCACTTT.

The genes are TRBV7-3 and TRBJ2-7; 10 nucleotides align to TRBD1. CDR3 length: 13 residues. Germline V gene data show CDR1 as SGHTA and CDR2 as FQGTGA. J was trimmed by 6 bases and V by 6 bases; bases with no gene match: 5. The CDR3 reads CASSRQGAVEQYF. DNA for the CDR3: TGTGCCAGCAGTCGACAGGGGGCGGTCGAGCAGTACTTC.

This chain links TRBV5-1 with TRBJ1-2; maybe TRBD1 (6 bases). The germline V gene has CDR1 SGHRS and CDR2 YFSETQ. The CDR3 has 13 amino acids. The V and J ends lost 5 bases and 7 bases respectively, with 15 bases between them. CDR3 sequence: CASSNRDPSGYTF. The CDR3 DNA sequence: TGCGCCAGCAGTAACAGGGACCCATCTGGCTACACCTTC.